This TCR beta chain is from a study of persistence of HIV-infected CD4 T cells. The germline gives CDR1 SGHDT, CDR2 YYEEEE. The CDR3 contains 15 residues. Trimming removed 0 bases at V and 0 bases at J, with 7 bases between. Turning to this clone: The antigen remains unidentified.

Sequencing used immunoSEQ version 4 in survey mode. Measured with immunoSEQ multiplex PCR; TCRdb has only the in-frame clones, and not every one. The sample has some 41,000 clones; about nine tenths are singletons. Cells were stimulated nonspecifically with anti-CD3/anti-CD28 magnetic beads. Sorting selected CD4+ T cells upregulating both CD40 ligand and CD69. For at least 4 years, plasma HIV-1 RNA was undetectable (<50 copies/mL). Here the sequenced sample was CD4+ T cells sorted from PBMCs after approximately 20-hour stimulation, taken from a patient who received antiretroviral therapy. The source is an adult man with HIV who was CMV-seropositive. This chain joins TRBV5-6 and TRBJ2-4; D gene ambiguous. The chain's CDR3 is CASSLVGIAKNIQYF. For the CDR3, the DNA is TGTGCCAGCAGCTTGGTAGGGATAGCCAAAAACATTCAGTACTTC.